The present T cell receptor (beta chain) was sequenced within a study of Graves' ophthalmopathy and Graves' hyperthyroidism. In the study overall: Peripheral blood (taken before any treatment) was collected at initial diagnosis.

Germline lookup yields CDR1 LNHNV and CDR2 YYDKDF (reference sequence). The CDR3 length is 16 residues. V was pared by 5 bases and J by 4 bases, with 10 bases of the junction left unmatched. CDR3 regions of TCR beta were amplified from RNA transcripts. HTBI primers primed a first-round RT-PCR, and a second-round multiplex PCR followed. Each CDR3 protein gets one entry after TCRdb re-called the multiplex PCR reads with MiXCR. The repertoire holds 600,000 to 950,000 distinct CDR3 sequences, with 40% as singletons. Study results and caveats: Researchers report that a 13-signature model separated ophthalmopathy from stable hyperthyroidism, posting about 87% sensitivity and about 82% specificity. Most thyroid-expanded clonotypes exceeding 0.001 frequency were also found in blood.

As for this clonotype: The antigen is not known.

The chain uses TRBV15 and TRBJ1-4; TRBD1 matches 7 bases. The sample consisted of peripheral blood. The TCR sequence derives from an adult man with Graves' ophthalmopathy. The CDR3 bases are TGTGCCACCAGCGCGGCGGGACAGCGCGTTAATGAAAAACTGTTTTTT. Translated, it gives CATSAAGQRVNEKLFF.